This entry lists 14 T cell receptor beta chains sequenced from one sample in a study of blood T cell repertoires in COVID-19. Measured with immunoSEQ multiplex PCR; TCRdb has only the in-frame clones, and not every one. The data hold about 160,000 clones, with about 85% observed a single time. The specimen sequenced was PBMCs or T cells enriched from blood (not recorded which). Receptors originate from a middle-aged woman with acute COVID-19.

CDR3 coding DNA: TGTGCCAGCAGTGAAGAACTAGCGGGAGGCCTTTCGACCCAGTACTTC. Encoded protein: CASSEELAGGLSTQYF. This chain links TRBV2 with TRBJ2-5; 12 bases are a match to TRBD2. Germline CDR1 and CDR2: SNHLY and FYNNEI. This CDR3 region has 16 residues. The junction had 7 bases not matched to a gene; V was cut back by 1 base and J by 7 bases.

CDR3 sequence: CASSTAAGFENSPLHF. The CDR3 DNA sequence: TGTGCCAGCAGCACAGCCGCAGGGTTTGAGAATTCACCCCTCCACTTT. The chain links TRBV5-8 to TRBJ1-6; D possibly corresponds to TRBD1 (5 bases). The V and J ends lost 4 bases and 7 bases respectively, with 18 bases between them. The germline CDR1 and CDR2 sequences are SGHTS and YDEGEE. This CDR3 is 16 amino acids long.

The chain carries TRBV6-5 and TRBJ1-1; 9 bases map to TRBD1. The trim removed 2 bases at V and 2 bases at J, leaving 6 bases unmatched. This CDR3 comprises 16 residues. Germline CDR1 reads MNHEY; CDR2 reads SVGAGI. The CDR3 bases are TGTGCCAGCAGTTACCGACAGGGGGATTTAAACACTGAAGCTTTCTTT. This translates into CASSYRQGDLNTEAFF.

This clone appeared a few times. The genes are TRBV27 and TRBJ2-7; D remains unclear. CDR3 length equals 13 residues. Germline V gene lookup returns CDR1 MNHEY and CDR2 SMNVEV (reference sequence). The germline V and J ends were trimmed by 5 bases and 0 bases, with 8 bases remaining between them. DNA of the CDR3: TGTGCCAGCAGTCTACTTAACTCCTACGAGCAGTACTTC. The encoded protein is CASSLLNSYEQYF.

The V gene is TRBV19, the J gene TRBJ1-5; 7 positions match TRBD1. This CDR3 contains 16 residues. Looked up from germline, CDR1 is LNHDA and CDR2 is SQIVND (reference sequence). Trimming at V came to 5 bases and at J to 0 bases, leaving 7 bases not matched to a gene. Here the CDR3 reads CASSFRTGGSNQPQHF. CDR3 coding DNA: TGTGCCAGTAGTTTTCGGACAGGAGGTAGCAATCAGCCCCAGCATTTT.

At least ten counts were recorded for this clone. The J gene is TRBJ1-3, the V gene TRBV6-6; a weak D match, TRBD1 (6 bases). The CDR3 extends over 19 amino acids. The V and J ends lost 5 bases and 0 bases respectively, with 23 bases between them. Looked up from germline, CDR1 is MNHNY and CDR2 is SVGAGI (reference sequence). The CDR3 here is CASSPSISSQGLSGNTIYF. In nucleotides, the CDR3 is TGTGCCAGCAGTCCCTCCATCAGTTCCCAGGGGCTCTCTGGAAACACCATATATTTT.

The chain combines TRBV19 with TRBJ1-2; 10 nucleotides match TRBD1. Losses at the gene ends were 0 bases for V and 2 bases for J; bases not matched to a gene: 9. Germline-derived CDR1 and CDR2 are LNHDA and SQIVND (reference sequence). The CDR3 length is 18 residues. The CDR3: CASSIDQDRGGFNYGYTF. As DNA, the CDR3 is TGTGCCAGTAGTATAGACCAGGACAGGGGGGGATTCAACTATGGCTACACCTTC.

This chain uses TRBV5-4 with TRBJ1-1, with a tentative D call TRBD1 (6 bases). The CDR3 sequence is 15 residues long. Looked up from germline, CDR1 is SGHNT and CDR2 is YYREEE (reference sequence). Trimming cost V 5 bases and J 2 bases, with 16 bases left between them. The chain's CDR3 is CASSLTGTHNTEAFF. The DNA for the CDR3 is TGTGCCAGCAGTCTTACCGGGACACACAACACTGAAGCTTTCTTT.

This clone was seen a single time. The chain carries TRBV19 and TRBJ1-1; D unresolved. V was pared by 6 bases and J by 1 base, with 18 bases between. The CDR3 runs to 16 residues. Looked up from germline, CDR1 is LNHDA and CDR2 is SQIVND (reference sequence). The CDR3 reads CASSLGRETRNTEAFF. In nucleotides, the CDR3 is TGTGCCAGTAGCCTGGGAAGGGAGACGAGGAACACTGAAGCTTTCTTT.

The V gene is TRBV5-5, the J gene TRBJ2-1, with TRBD2 matching 11 bases. The CDR3 spans 15 residues. V lost 4 bases to trimming and J lost 5 bases; unmatched junction nucleotides: 5. Germline V gives CDR1 SGHKS, CDR2 YYEKEE (reference sequence). The CDR3 loop reads CASSRTSGPDNEQFF. The CDR3 DNA reads as TGTGCCAGCAGCCGGACTAGCGGGCCCGACAATGAGCAGTTCTTC.

V usage is TRBV2 and J usage is TRBJ2-1; the match to TRBD2 covers 9 bases. V was clipped by 4 bases and J by 3 bases; unmatched bases: 7. This CDR3 comprises 16 residues. CDR1 is SNHLY, CDR2 FYNNEI, per germline. The CDR3: CASSGSGRLVYNEQFF. The CDR3 bases are TGTGCCAGCAGTGGGAGCGGGAGGTTGGTCTACAATGAGCAGTTCTTC. The full variable domain, its missing parts supplied by reference TRBV2 and TRBJ2-1, is EPEVTQTPSHQVTQMGQEVILRCVPISNHLYFYWYRQILGQKVEFLVSFYNNEISEKSEIFDDQFSVERPDGSNFTLKIRSTKLEDSAMYFCASSGSGRLVYNEQFFGPGTRLTVL.

V usage is TRBV7-9 and J usage is TRBJ2-6; D is unresolved. This CDR3 comprises 15 residues. Trimming removed 5 bases from V and 2 bases from J, with 10 bases in between. Germline V gene lookup returns CDR1 SEHNR and CDR2 FQNEAQ (reference sequence). The CDR3 DNA sequence: TGTGCCAGCAGCCCAACTAACGCTGGGGCCAACGTCCTGACTTTC. It encodes CASSPTNAGANVLTF.

This chain connects TRBV5-1 to TRBJ1-6; TRBD1 agrees at 7 bases. Per germline, CDR1 SGHRS and CDR2 YFSETQ. V shed 0 bases and J 4 bases; nucleotides not matched to a gene: 1. The CDR3 totals 15 residues. Here the CDR3 reads CASSLETGYNSPLHF. The DNA for the CDR3 is TGCGCCAGCAGCTTGGAGACAGGGTATAATTCACCCCTCCACTTT. Variable domain in full (rest from reference TRBV5-1 and TRBJ1-6): KAGVTQTPRYLIKTRGQQVTLSCSPISGHRSVSWYQQTPGQGLQFLFEYFSETQRNKGNFPGRFSGRQFSNSRSEMNVSTLELGDSALYLCASSLETGYNSPLHFGNGTRLTVT.

V is TRBV5-1 and J is TRBJ2-2; 9 bases are a match to TRBD2. V lost 1 base to trimming and J lost 7 bases; unmatched junction nucleotides: 8. CDR3 length: 16 residues. CDR1 SGHRS and CDR2 YFSETQ come from the germline V gene. In DNA form, the CDR3 reads TGCGCCAGCAGCTTGCTGGCGGGAGGGCCTTTCGGGGAGCTGTTTTTT. Translated: CASSLLAGGPFGELFF. The complete variable domain, with remaining parts taken from reference TRBV5-1 and TRBJ2-2, reads KAGVTQTPRYLIKTRGQQVTLSCSPISGHRSVSWYQQTPGQGLQFLFEYFSETQRNKGNFPGRFSGRQFSNSRSEMNVSTLELGDSALYLCASSLLAGGPFGELFFGEGSRLTVL.